Listed below are T cell receptor beta chains from one sample, sequenced in a study of CD8 T cells in Susac syndrome. TCRdb reprocessed the immunoSEQ multiplex PCR reads with MiXCR, giving one entry per CDR3 protein. In the table there are over 130,000 distinct CDR3 sequences, approximately 95% of which are singletons. The sample was CD4+ T cells from PBMCs. The receptor set was obtained from a human donor with multiple sclerosis. The CDR3 runs from the conserved cysteine through the conserved F or W. A D gene is named only where the DNA matches it firmly. Rows give clone size only sometimes, using once, few, many, or a class for an expanded clone.

j_call clone_size d_call v_call cdr3_nt cdr3_aa
TRBJ2-7 - TRBD2 TRBV29-1 TGCAGCGTACTTTTAGCGGGAGGGCCCTACGAGCAGTACTTC CSVLLAGGPYEQYF
TRBJ1-2 - - TRBV4-3 TGCGCCAGCAGCCAAGTATTAAGGACGCCTACCCCCTATGGCTACACCTTC CASSQVLRTPTPYGYTF
TRBJ2-1 - TRBD2 TRBV5-1 TGCGCCAGCAGCTTGGCGGCGGGAGCCAATGAGCAGTTCTTC CASSLAAGANEQFF
TRBJ2-1 - - TRBV29-1 TGCAGCGTTGAAGCTCGGGTGTCCTACAATGAGCAGTTCTTC CSVEARVSYNEQFF
TRBJ2-5 - - TRBV10-3 TGTGCCATCAGTGAGTCCGAGACCCAGTACTTC CAISESETQYF
TRBJ2-2 - - TRBV11-3 TGTGCCAGCAGCTTAGATTTCTCCGGGGAGCTGTTTTTT CASSLDFSGELFF
TRBJ2-5 - - TRBV5-1 TGCGCCAGCAGCTTACAACAAGAGACCCAGTACTTC CASSLQQETQYF
TRBJ1-2 once - TRBV10-3 TGTGCCATCAGTGAGTCTTGGACGACCTTGGATGACTATGGCTACACCTTC CAISESWTTLDDYGYTF
TRBJ1-5 - - TRBV23-1 TGCGCCAGCAGTCATCGGCTCGCAGCCCTAGGACAGCCCCAGCATTTT CASSHRLAALGQPQHF
TRBJ2-7 - TRBD1 TRBV20-1 TGCAGTGCTAGAGTCGGGACAGCCTACGAGCAGTACTTC CSARVGTAYEQYF
TRBJ2-5 - TRBD1 TRBV12-5 TGTGCTAGTGGTTTGGACCGCGGACAGGGAGAGACCCAGTACTTC CASGLDRGQGETQYF
TRBJ2-4 - - TRBV14 TGTGCCAGCAGCCGCGTTGGGAACATTCAGTACTTC CASSRVGNIQYF
TRBJ1-1 - - TRBV25-1 TGTGCCAGCAGTGAATGGGGAGGGACGAACACTGAAGCTTTCTTT CASSEWGGTNTEAFF
TRBJ1-1 - - TRBV14 TGTGCCAGCAGCCAACCGGGGAAGGGCACTGAAGCTTTCTTT CASSQPGKGTEAFF
TRBJ2-7 - TRBD2 TRBV14 TGTGCCAGCAGCCAAGATCGGGCGGGAGCCCAGTACTTC CASSQDRAGAQYF
TRBJ2-1 - - TRBV7-6 TGTGCCAGCAGCTTAGTCGCTATGAGGGATGAGCAGTTCTTC CASSLVAMRDEQFF
TRBJ2-1 - - TRBV5-4 TGTGCCAGCAGCTTGGTGGGAGAAAATGAGCAGTTCTTC CASSLVGENEQFF
TRBJ2-5 - - TRBV20-1 TGCAGTGCTAGCGGGGACGTACAAGAGACCCAGTACTTC CSASGDVQETQYF
TRBJ2-5 - - TRBV29-1 TGCAGCGTTGCCCGGGGGTCCTCTCAAGAGACCCAGTACTTC CSVARGSSQETQYF
TRBJ2-2 - TRBD2 TRBV12-3/TRBV12-4 TGTGCCAGCACCTCCCCGGGGGGGAGGGGCCCCGGGGAGCTGTTTTTT CASTSPGGRGPGELFF
TRBJ2-1 - - TRBV19 TGTGCCAGTAGAAACCTGGCTCGGGGCAGTCACAATGAGCAGTTCTTC CASRNLARGSHNEQFF
TRBJ1-1 - - TRBV5-1 TGCGCCAGCAGCTTGGGGACAGTTTGGAACACTGAAGCTTTCTTT CASSLGTVWNTEAFF
TRBJ1-5 - - TRBV7-9 TGTGCCAGCAGCCCAAGATGGCCCCAGCATTTT CASSPRWPQHF
TRBJ1-5 few - TRBV12-3/TRBV12-4 TGTGCCAGCAGTTTAGGCAATCAGCCCCAGCATTTT CASSLGNQPQHF
TRBJ2-6 - - TRBV5-4 TGTGCCAGCAGCTTCTTGAAAGCTGGGGCCAACGTCCTGACTTTC CASSFLKAGANVLTF
TRBJ1-5 - - TRBV20-1 TGCAGTGCTAGAGATCTCTCAGGTTTCAATCAGCCCCAGCATTTT CSARDLSGFNQPQHF
TRBJ2-3 - - TRBV5-1 TGCGCCAGCAGCTTGGAACTCCACCGCACAGATACGCAGTATTTT CASSLELHRTDTQYF
TRBJ2-7 - - TRBV6-2/TRBV6-3 TGTGCCAGCAGTCACGAAGAGGACTACGAGCAGTACTTC CASSHEEDYEQYF
TRBJ1-5 - - TRBV19 TGTGCCAGTAGCTCGACCGAAAGGCAGCCCCAGCATTTT CASSSTERQPQHF
TRBJ2-1 once TRBD2 TRBV19 TGTGCCAGTAGTACAGCGGGGCCCGACTCCTACAATGAGCAGTTCTTC CASSTAGPDSYNEQFF
TRBJ2-7 - - TRBV28 TGTGCCAGCAGTTTAGCGAGAGAGCAGTACTTC CASSLAREQYF
TRBJ2-7 few - TRBV11-2 TGTGCCAGCAGCTTAGATCGGGTGGCCAGCTCCTACGAGCAGTACTTC CASSLDRVASSYEQYF
TRBJ2-5 - - TRBV9 TGTGCCAGCAGCGTCACCGGGACTGGAACGTACCAAGAGACCCAGTACTTC CASSVTGTGTYQETQYF
TRBJ2-3 - - TRBV6-5 TGTGCCAGCAGCAGACCTAGTACAGATACGCAGTATTTT CASSRPSTDTQYF
TRBJ2-7 - TRBD1 TRBV6-2/TRBV6-3 TGTGCCAGCAGAACCCCGGGACAGGGTTCCTACGAGCAGTACTTC CASRTPGQGSYEQYF
TRBJ2-3 - TRBD2 TRBV19 TGTGCCAGCCGGACTAGCGGGGGGGCATCAGATACGCAGTATTTT CASRTSGGASDTQYF
TRBJ1-1 - - TRBV19 TGTGCCAGTAGGCGAGGCACTGACGCTTTCTTT CASRRGTDAFF
TRBJ2-1 - TRBD1 TRBV20-1 TGCAGTGCCCGGACAGGGCAGAAGAATGAGCAGTTCTTC CSARTGQKNEQFF
TRBJ1-4 - - TRBV29-1 TGCAGCGTTGAAGAGGGGCTTGGGGAAAAACTGTTTTTT CSVEEGLGEKLFF
TRBJ2-2 - - TRBV18 TGTGCCAGCTCACCAGACCTTACCGGGGAGCTGTTTTTT CASSPDLTGELFF
TRBJ1-1 - - TRBV3-1 TGTGCCAGCAGCCAAGAGATAGACAGTGAAGCTTTCTTT CASSQEIDSEAFF
TRBJ2-1 - TRBD2 TRBV6-5 TGTGCCAGCAGTTATCGGGCGGGAGGGCGAAGTGAGCAGTTCTTC CASSYRAGGRSEQFF
TRBJ2-3 - TRBD2 TRBV6-5 TGTGCCAGCAGTTACTCAGCGGGAGTACTGACAGATACGCAGTATTTT CASSYSAGVLTDTQYF
TRBJ2-5 few - TRBV7-7 TGTGCTAGCAGCCGGACAGTCCAAGAGACCCAGTACTTC CASSRTVQETQYF
TRBJ2-6 - - TRBV5-4 TGTGCCAGCAGCTTGGACCCCACGGTCTCTGGGGCCAACGTCCTGACTTTC CASSLDPTVSGANVLTF
TRBJ2-5 - - TRBV30 TGTGCCTGGAAGCAGGAAAGAGAGACCCAGTACTTC CAWKQERETQYF
TRBJ2-7 once TRBD2 TRBV20-1 TGCAGTGCTCGAAGCTTAGGACTAGCAGGATCCTACGAGCAGTACTTC CSARSLGLAGSYEQYF